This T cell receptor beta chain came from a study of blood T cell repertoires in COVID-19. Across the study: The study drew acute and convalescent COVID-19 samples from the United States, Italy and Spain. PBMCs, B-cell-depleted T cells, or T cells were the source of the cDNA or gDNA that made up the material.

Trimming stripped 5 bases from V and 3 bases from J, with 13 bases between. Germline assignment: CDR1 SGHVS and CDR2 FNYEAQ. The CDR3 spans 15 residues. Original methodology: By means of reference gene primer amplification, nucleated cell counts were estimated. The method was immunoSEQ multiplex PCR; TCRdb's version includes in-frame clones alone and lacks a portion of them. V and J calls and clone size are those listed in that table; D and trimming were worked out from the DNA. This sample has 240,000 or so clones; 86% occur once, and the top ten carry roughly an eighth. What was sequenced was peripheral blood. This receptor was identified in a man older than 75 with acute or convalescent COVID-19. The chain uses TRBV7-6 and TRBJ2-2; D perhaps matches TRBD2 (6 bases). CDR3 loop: CASSTRDSHTGELFF. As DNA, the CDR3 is TGTGCCAGCAGCACCCGGGACTCCCACACCGGGGAGCTGTTTTTT.